This is a list of T cell receptor beta chains from one sample in a study of T cells in Graves' hyperthyroidism and ophthalmopathy. TCRdb reanalysed the multiplex PCR reads using MiXCR and keeps one entry per CDR3 protein. The sample consists of over 500,000 distinct CDR3 sequences, less than 15% of them appearing once. The sample was blood. These TCRs come from a woman in her forties with Graves' hyperthyroidism. The CDR3 runs from the conserved cysteine through the conserved F or W. The D gene is left open where the match is weak. The size of a clone is reported for some rows only, either as once, few or many, or as a class for expanded clones.

>TRBJ2-1|TRBV28|many|.
TGTGCCACCAGGGGACTTGGGGGGGGTGGGTTCTTC
CATRGLGGGGFF
>TRBJ2-5|TRBV27|few|.
TGTGCCAGCAGTTTAATCAGCGGAGGGGGAGGAGAGACCCAGTACTTC
CASSLISGGGGETQYF
>TRBJ2-1|TRBV28|many|.
TGTGCCAGCACCGCCCCACTCAGTCCCAATGAGCAGTTCTTC
CASTAPLSPNEQFF
>TRBJ2-2|TRBV11-2|many|.
TGTGCCATCATGGGACTCGAGAACACCGGGGAGCTGTTTTTT
CAIMGLENTGELFF
>TRBJ2-5|TRBV29-1|many|.
TGCAGCGTTGAAGGTCGTCTGACAGGTTGGAAGACCCAGTACTTC
CSVEGRLTGWKTQYF
>TRBJ2-1|TRBV30|few|TRBD2
TGTGCCTGGAGTGTAAGGTGGAGCGGGGAGCTGGATGGGCAGTTCTTC
CAWSVRWSGELDGQFF
>TRBJ2-1|TRBV20-1|few|TRBD2
TGCAGTGCTAGAGATTCTCATGGGACTAGCCCACGGGATGAGCAGTTCTTC
CSARDSHGTSPRDEQFF
>TRBJ2-1|TRBV10-3|.|TRBD2
TGTGCCATCACTCCCGGGACTAGCGGGACCAATGAGCAGTTCTTC
CAITPGTSGTNEQFF
>TRBJ2-1|TRBV27|many|.
TGTGCCAGCAGTGAAGACACTGTCTCCTACAATGAGCAGTTCTTC
CASSEDTVSYNEQFF
>TRBJ1-2|TRBV12-3/TRBV12-4|.|TRBD1
TGTGCCAGCAGTACCGGGACAGGGGTTGCCCAGCGCTATGGCTACACCTTC
CASSTGTGVAQRYGYTF
>TRBJ2-7|TRBV10-3|many|TRBD2
TGTGCCATCAGTGTAGAAGCGGGAGTGGACGAGCAGTACTTC
CAISVEAGVDEQYF
>TRBJ1-2|TRBV28|few|TRBD1
TGTGCCAGCAGTTCCCCCGGAGAGGACAGGGTCTACACCTTC
CASSSPGEDRVYTF
>TRBJ2-2|TRBV20-1|few|.
TGCAGTGCTATCGGGACTGCTAACACCGGGGAGCTGTTTTTT
CSAIGTANTGELFF
>TRBJ2-1|TRBV7-9|few|.
TGTGCCAGCAGCACCCCCCTGGAGGCCTCCTACAATGAGCAGTTCTTC
CASSTPLEASYNEQFF
>TRBJ2-1|TRBV20-1|.|.
TGCAGTGCTCTCTTCAGGTTTTCCCATGAGCAGTTCTTC
CSALFRFSHEQFF
>TRBJ2-7|TRBV28|many|TRBD2
TGTGCCAGCACTTACCATCGGACGCTAGCGGTCACCCACGAGCAGTACTTC
CASTYHRTLAVTHEQYF
>TRBJ2-7|TRBV7-9|.|.
TGTGCCAGCAGCTTCTCTAGCGCTCTGGGCGAGCAGTACTTC
CASSFSSALGEQYF
>TRBJ2-2|TRBV7-6|few|TRBD2
TGTGCCAGCAGCTCTGGACTAGAAGTCACGAACACCGGGGAGCTGTTTTTT
CASSSGLEVTNTGELFF
>TRBJ2-1|TRBV27|many|.
TGTGCCAGCAGTTTGGAAACGCCCTACAATGAGCAGTTCTTC
CASSLETPYNEQFF
>TRBJ2-5|TRBV5-4|.|TRBD2
TGTGCCAGCAGCCAAGGCACTAGCGGGATAGAGACCCAGTACTTC
CASSQGTSGIETQYF
>TRBJ2-3|TRBV30|many|.
TGTGCCTGGAGTATTTTGACGGGTACGCAGTATTTT
CAWSILTGTQYF
>TRBJ2-1|TRBV20-1|many|.
TGCAGTGCTAGTTACTACGGGAGCCCCTTAGACAATGAGCAGTTCTTC
CSASYYGSPLDNEQFF
>TRBJ1-4|TRBV10-2|.|TRBD1
TGCGCCAACAGTCCACAGGGGGCGCTTCTTCTGGAAAAACTGTTTTTT
CANSPQGALLLEKLFF
>TRBJ1-2|TRBV20-1|.|.
TGCAGTGCTAGAGATGGCACGGCCCCCTATGGCTACACCTTC
CSARDGTAPYGYTF
>TRBJ1-6|TRBV3-1|.|TRBD1
TGTGCCAGCAGCCAAGGGACAGGGGCCTCACCCCTCCACTTT
CASSQGTGASPLHF
>TRBJ1-5|TRBV20-1|.|TRBD1
TGCAGTGCTGAGGACAGGTATAGCAATCAGCCCCAGCATTTT
CSAEDRYSNQPQHF
>TRBJ2-7|TRBV2|many|.
TGTGCCAGCAGTGAAGTAACTATCTACGAGCAGTACTTC
CASSEVTIYEQYF
>TRBJ2-3|TRBV29-1|many|.
TGCAGCGTTGTTCGCGGGAACACAGATACGCAGTATTTT
CSVVRGNTDTQYF
>TRBJ1-3|TRBV13|few|.
TGTGCCAGCAGCTGGTACGGGGAGCCCGGAAACACCATATATTTT
CASSWYGEPGNTIYF
>TRBJ2-7|TRBV7-9|.|.
TGTGCCAGCAGCCCATTGGACACCTACGAGCAGTACTTC
CASSPLDTYEQYF
>TRBJ1-5|TRBV20-1|many|TRBD1
TGCAGTGCACCCGACAGGGATGGTCAGCCCCAGCATTTT
CSAPDRDGQPQHF
>TRBJ2-1|TRBV9|few|.
TGTGCCAGCAGCGTAGGGGGGGCACTAGAGCTCCGCAATGAGCAGTTCTTC
CASSVGGALELRNEQFF
>TRBJ2-3|TRBV9|few|TRBD2
TGTGCCAGCAGCGTAGTTCCTAGCGGAATAGATACGCAGTATTTT
CASSVVPSGIDTQYF
>TRBJ2-7|TRBV5-1|.|TRBD1
TGCGCCAGCAGCTTGGTACCGGGACAGGGCAACGAGCAGTACTTC
CASSLVPGQGNEQYF
>TRBJ2-3|TRBV20-1|.|TRBD2
TGCAGTGCTAGAGAAAGTACTAGCGGCACAGATACGCAGTATTTT
CSARESTSGTDTQYF
>TRBJ1-1|TRBV18|many|.
TGTGCCAGCTCCCCAGGGGAGCCGAACACTGAAGCTTTCTTT
CASSPGEPNTEAFF
>TRBJ2-7|TRBV4-1|.|TRBD1
TGCGCCAGCAGCCAACGGACAGGGGTGAACGAGCAGTACTTC
CASSQRTGVNEQYF
>TRBJ2-5|TRBV11-2|many|.
TGTGCCAGCAGCTTAGGGAGGGTTGGTGTGGAGACCCAGTACTTC
CASSLGRVGVETQYF
>TRBJ1-1|TRBV2|many|TRBD1
TGTGCCAGTGGGAGGGACAGGATCCTGGAGGGTGAAGCTTTCTTT
CASGRDRILEGEAFF
>TRBJ2-7|TRBV27|many|.
TGTGCCAGCCGCCTATCCAGGGAACCGAGTTACGAGCAGTACTTC
CASRLSREPSYEQYF
>TRBJ2-1|TRBV13|.|.
TGTGCCAGCAGCTTAGGCTGGAAGGATGAGCAGTTCTTC
CASSLGWKDEQFF
>TRBJ1-1|TRBV20-1|many|.
TGCAGTGCTAGTGAGGCGCAGGGGACCACTGAAGCTTTCTTT
CSASEAQGTTEAFF
>TRBJ2-1|TRBV6-2/TRBV6-3|.|TRBD1
TGTGCCAGCAGATCGGGGACAGGGGAGACTGAGCAGTTCTTC
CASRSGTGETEQFF
>TRBJ2-7|TRBV2|many|.
TGTGCCAGCAGTGAGGACAGCCTCGAGCAGTACTTC
CASSEDSLEQYF
>TRBJ2-2|TRBV29-1|few|TRBD2
TGCAGCGTCTATAGCGGGAGGGCCATGGGCGGGGAGCTGTTTTTT
CSVYSGRAMGGELFF
>TRBJ2-7|TRBV28|many|.
TGTGCCAGCAGTCGACCGGCCACCCGGGGAGAGCAGTACTTC
CASSRPATRGEQYF
>TRBJ2-7|TRBV30|many|TRBD1
TGTGCCTGGAGTGACCCCGGGACAGCCCACTTC
CAWSDPGTAHF
>TRBJ1-1|TRBV29-1|.|.
TGCAGCGCCCTCGGGGGGGGCGCGAAAAGTGAAGCTTTCTTT
CSALGGGAKSEAFF
>TRBJ2-1|TRBV5-1|few|TRBD2
TGCGCCAGCAGCTTGTTCCCTAGCGGGAGTGTCGATGAGCAGTTCTTC
CASSLFPSGSVDEQFF
>TRBJ2-5|TRBV20-1|many|.
TGCAGTGCTAGAGTCTCCGGGACGTTCCAAGAGACCCAGTACTTC
CSARVSGTFQETQYF
>TRBJ2-1|TRBV20-1|many|TRBD1
TGCAGTGCTAGAGTAGGGGGCATCTACAATGAGCAGTTCTTC
CSARVGGIYNEQFF
>TRBJ1-5|TRBV2|many|.
TGTGCCAGCAGTGAATTGGGGACGGACAATCAGCCCCAGCATTTT
CASSELGTDNQPQHF
>TRBJ1-2|TRBV18|many|TRBD1
TGTGCCAGCTCACCCGGACAGGGGCACGATGGCTACACCTTC
CASSPGQGHDGYTF
>TRBJ2-3|TRBV27|many|.
TGTGCCAGCAGTTTATTTGGGGCAGATACGCAGTATTTT
CASSLFGADTQYF
>TRBJ2-1|TRBV7-2|many|.
TGTGCCAGCAGCTTAGGGGGGAGTGCCTACAATGAGCAGTTCTTC
CASSLGGSAYNEQFF
>TRBJ2-7|TRBV10-3|many|TRBD1
TGTGCCATCAGTGAAGGGCAGGGGGCCTACGAGCAGTACTTC
CAISEGQGAYEQYF
>TRBJ2-7|TRBV10-3|many|TRBD2
TGTGCCATCAGTGACGTCCCTGGGGCGGGAGGGGCTGAGCAGTACTTC
CAISDVPGAGGAEQYF
>TRBJ2-3|TRBV6-1|.|TRBD1
TGTGCCTCATCTAGGGGGCAGTACACAGATACGCAGTATTTT
CASSRGQYTDTQYF
>TRBJ2-3|TRBV6-5|.|.
TGTGCCAGCAGTTACGCGGGCCGAGGGGCAGATACGCAGTATTTT
CASSYAGRGADTQYF
>TRBJ1-5|TRBV7-7|few|.
TGTGCTAGCAGCCCCCTTAACAGGGTTTGCAATCAGCCCCAGCATTTT
CASSPLNRVCNQPQHF